This TCR beta chain is from a study of cytotoxic CD8 clonotypes in ibrutinib-treated CLL. Study-level information: Of a cohort that held around 10 relapsed/refractory and roughly 14 treatment-naive patients, roughly 18 were IGHV unmutated.

This clone turned up a few times. What it recognizes is unknown. In germline, CDR1 is MNHEY, CDR2 SMNVEV (reference sequence). Trimming shortened V by 8 bases and J by 3 bases, and 13 bases separated the two germline ends. This CDR3 has 13 amino acids. Sequencing was designed to attain a depth spanning 1 in 200,000 to 1 in 1 million T cells. Libraries were prepared by immunoSEQ multiplex PCR; TCRdb keeps only in-frame clonotypes and omits some of them. Of more than 110,000 clones listed, 85% to 95% are singletons. Study-level results: Sustained-remission and progressing patients diverged in sampling times.

Genomic DNA in an amount of approximately 2.2 micrograms was extracted from cryopreserved PBMCs and used for the preparation of TCR beta libraries. The sequence was collected from a human donor with chronic lymphocytic leukemia. This material consisted of PBMCs, taken after 12 months of ibrutinib treatment. The chain combines TRBV27 with TRBJ1-2; D uncertain. The CDR3 protein is CASAQREYYGYTF. The CDR3 DNA is TGTGCCAGCGCGCAGAGGGAATACTATGGCTACACCTTC.